Each of the 14 T cell receptor beta chains below was sequenced from the same sample in a study of identical twins. TCRdb re-called the 5' RACE reads through MiXCR, storing one row per CDR3 protein. The sample shows hundreds of thousands of distinct CDR3 sequences, around an eighth of them seen only once. This sample was shared with a second study, whose subject was yellow fever vaccine responses in identical twins.

The sample consisted of PBMCs. These receptors originate from a woman aged 18-29 years in good health.

The chain carries TRBV28 and TRBJ2-3; 8 positions match TRBD2. Trimming took 5 bases from V and 2 from J; bases not matched to a gene: 12. Germline assignment: CDR1 MDHEN and CDR2 SYDVKM. CDR3 length: 17 residues. For the CDR3, the DNA is TGTGCCAGCAGTCCCCCGGGAACGGGGGGGATCACAGATACGCAGTATTTT. It is translated as CASSPPGTGGITDTQYF.

The sample holds many counts of this clonotype. The chain carries TRBV10-1 and TRBJ2-7, with D possibly being TRBD2 (6 bases). The CDR3 loop spans 12 amino acids. Germline lookup yields CDR1 WNHNN and CDR2 SYGVQD (reference sequence). V lost 6 bases, J lost 7 bases, and 13 bases lay in between. The CDR3 here is CASSATSTEQYF. CDR3 nucleotide sequence: TGCGCCAGCAGCGCGACTAGTACGGAGCAGTACTTC.

This clonotype was seen repeatedly, ten times or more. The V call is TRBV7-2, the J call TRBJ2-1, with D unclear. The ends were cut back, 1 base at V and 2 bases at J, with 12 bases in the middle. The CDR3 is 16 amino acids. Germline V gene sequence: CDR1 SGHTA, CDR2 FQGNSA. CDR3 in DNA: TGTGCCAGCAGCTTAGAGTCTAGTAGCACCTACAATGAGCAGTTCTTC. Translated, it gives CASSLESSSTYNEQFF.

This clonotype was seen at least ten times. At one end the junction does not follow the germline gene, possibly because of a read error. This chain connects TRBV5-1 to TRBJ2-3, with D possibly matching TRBD2 (7 bases). CDR3 size: 13 residues. Germline V lookup: CDR1 SGHRS, CDR2 YFSETQ. CDR3 loop: CASSLGGVDTQYF. CDR3 in DNA: TGTGCCAGCAGTTTAGGGGGGGTAGATACGCAGTATTTT. Full variable domain (missing parts from reference TRBV5-1 and TRBJ2-3): KAGVTQTPRYLIKTRGQQVTLSCSPISGHRSVSWYQQTPGQGLQFLFEYFSETQRNKGNFPGRFSGRQFSNSRSEMNVSTLELGDSALYLCASSLGGVDTQYFGPGTRLTVL.

This rearrangement joins TRBV4-2 to TRBJ1-5; TRBD1 is a possible D gene (6 bases). This CDR3 is built from 16 residues. Trimming pared 1 base from V and 7 bases from J, leaving 17 bases between. Germline V CDR1 and CDR2: LGHNA, YNFKEQ. The CDR3 region is CASSQASTGLGQPQHF. CDR3 sequence (DNA): TGTGCCAGCAGCCAAGCTTCCACAGGGCTCGGGCAGCCCCAGCATTTT.

Ten or more counts support this clonotype. The chain recombines TRBV4-1 with TRBJ2-1, with a possible D match to TRBD2 (6 bases). This CDR3 is 15 amino acids long. V lost 3 bases and J 7 bases, leaving 16 bases between the germline ends. CDR1 is MGHRA, CDR2 YSYEKL, per germline. The DNA for the CDR3 is TGCGCCAGCAGCCAGATTACCCCTGGAGGGAATGAGCAGTTCTTC. The encoded protein is CASSQITPGGNEQFF.

The chain joins TRBV20-1 to TRBJ2-7; D not certain. V gave up 3 bases and J gave up 4 bases, with 10 bases separating them. The CDR3 consists of 12 residues. CDR1 and CDR2 from the germline V gene are DFQATT and SNEGSKA (reference sequence). The CDR3 DNA is TGCAGTGCTAGGATCAATGTTTACGAGCAGTACGTC. Translating gives CSARINVYEQYV.

As regards this clonotype: A much larger clone lies a single base off, so this may be a read error. This chain links TRBV3-1 with TRBJ2-1, with unresolved D. Germline loops: CDR1 LGHDT, CDR2 YNNKEL (reference sequence). The CDR3 totals 16 residues. Here the CDR3 DNA reads TGTGCCACCAGCCACCTAAGCCCAGGACCATACAATGAGCAGTTCTTC. Translation gives CATSHLSPGPYNEQFF.

This CDR3 reads CASSPPGQIYSGANVLTF. DNA of the CDR3: TGTGCCAGCTCACCGCCAGGACAGATCTACTCTGGGGCCAACGTCCTGACTTTC. The genes are TRBV18 and TRBJ2-6, with a tentative D call TRBD1 (6 bases). V was pared by 3 bases and J by 0 bases, with 15 bases between. Germline CDR1 reads KGHSH; CDR2 reads LQKENI. The CDR3 length is 18 residues.

In this sample, this clonotype turned up many times. This chain links TRBV28 with TRBJ2-7; D is perhaps TRBD1 (5 bases). Trimming left V 6 bases short and J 6 bases short, with 18 bases between. The CDR3 has 14 amino acids. Germline CDR1 and CDR2: MDHEN and SYDVKM. CDR3 sequence: CASSQLRGDREQYV. In nucleotides, the CDR3 is TGTGCCAGCAGCCAACTTAGGGGCGACCGCGAGCAGTACGTC.

The chain has TRBV4-1 and TRBJ1-6, with unresolved D. The CDR3 contains 15 residues. The V end was cut by 0 bases, the J end by 11 bases, with 14 bases between. Looked up from germline, CDR1 is MGHRA and CDR2 is YSYEKL. CDR3 region: CASSQDGTYGAPLHF. The DNA for the CDR3 is TGCGCCAGCAGCCAAGACGGCACGTATGGCGCACCCCTCCACTTT.

The sample holds a few counts of this clonotype. The chain is built from TRBV28 and TRBJ2-3; D is unclear. Germline CDR1 MDHEN, CDR2 SYDVKM. The CDR3 has 13 amino acids. With 2 bases removed from V and 6 bases from J, the gap between germline ends came to 9 bases. In nucleotides, the CDR3 is TGTGCCAGCAGTTTACCACCTCCGGATACGCAGTATTTT. Translating it yields CASSLPPPDTQYF.

This clonotype was counted between two and nine times. J is TRBJ2-5 and V is TRBV5-1; 16 bases are shared with TRBD2. The V gene's germline CDR1 is SGHRS and CDR2 YFSETQ. The junction had 8 bases not matched to a gene; V was cut back by 4 bases and J by 5 bases. The CDR3 runs 17 residues. The CDR3 here is CASSPGLAGGSWETQYF. The CDR3, as DNA: TGCGCCAGCAGCCCGGGACTAGCGGGAGGGTCCTGGGAGACCCAGTACTTC.

The rearrangement uses TRBV20-1 and TRBJ2-3; a possible D gene is TRBD2 (7 bases). In germline, CDR1 is DFQATT, CDR2 SNEGSKA (reference sequence). V was pared by 6 bases and J by 0 bases, with 13 bases between. The CDR3 has 14 amino acids. The CDR3 DNA reads as TGCAGTGCCTCCAGGGGACTAAGCACAGATACGCAGTATTTT. Translating gives CSASRGLSTDTQYF.